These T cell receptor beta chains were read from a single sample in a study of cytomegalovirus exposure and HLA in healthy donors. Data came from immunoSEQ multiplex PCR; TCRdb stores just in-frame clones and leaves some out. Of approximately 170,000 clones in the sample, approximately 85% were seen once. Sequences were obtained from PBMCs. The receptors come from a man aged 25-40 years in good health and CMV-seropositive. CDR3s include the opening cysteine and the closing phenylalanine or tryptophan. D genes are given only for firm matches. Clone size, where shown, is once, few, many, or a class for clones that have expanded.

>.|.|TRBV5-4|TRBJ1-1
CASTWGGHTEAFF
TGTGCCAGCACCTGGGGGGGGCACACTGAAGCTTTCTTT
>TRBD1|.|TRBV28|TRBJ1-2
CASGISGQGSYGYTF
TGTGCCAGCGGAATAAGTGGACAGGGGAGTTATGGCTACACCTTC
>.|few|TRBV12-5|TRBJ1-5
CASGLVRGQLNQPQHF
TGTGCTAGTGGTTTGGTACGTGGGCAGCTCAATCAGCCCCAGCATTTT
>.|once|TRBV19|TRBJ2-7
CASSALSAGSYEQYF
TGTGCCAGTAGTGCGTTATCCGCAGGATCGTACGAGCAGTACTTC
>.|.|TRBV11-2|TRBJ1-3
CASSLLPSGVGNTIYF
TGTGCCAGCAGCTTACTCCCCTCAGGGGTTGGAAACACCATATATTTT
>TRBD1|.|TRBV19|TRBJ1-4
CASRSGQGRGGSNEKLFF
TGTGCCAGTAGATCCGGACAGGGACGTGGTGGGTCTAATGAAAAACTGTTTTTT
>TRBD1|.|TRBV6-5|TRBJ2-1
CASSTPRTGVNEQFF
TGTGCCAGCAGTACTCCTAGGACAGGGGTCAATGAGCAGTTCTTC
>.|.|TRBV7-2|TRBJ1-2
CASSLVGGEGGYTF
TGTGCCAGCAGCTTAGTTGGGGGGGAGGGGGGCTACACCTTC
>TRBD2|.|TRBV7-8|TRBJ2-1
CASSFQLAGRDNEQFF
TGTGCCAGCAGCTTCCAACTAGCGGGACGGGACAATGAGCAGTTCTTC
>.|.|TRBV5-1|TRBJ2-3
CASSLIPGGDTQYF
TGCGCCAGCAGCTTGATTCCTGGTGGCGATACGCAGTATTTT
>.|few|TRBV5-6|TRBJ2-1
CASSFRLGAYNEQFF
TGTGCCAGCAGCTTCCGACTAGGGGCCTACAATGAGCAGTTCTTC
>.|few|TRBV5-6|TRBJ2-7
CASSLDGRHYYEQYF
TGTGCCAGCAGCTTGGACGGGAGACATTACTACGAGCAGTACTTC
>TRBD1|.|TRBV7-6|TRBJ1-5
CASSLPATGGPYVPQHF
TGTGCCAGCAGCTTACCAGCGACAGGGGGCCCATACGTCCCCCAGCATTTT
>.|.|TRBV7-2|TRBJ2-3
CASTSGREFGGDTQYF
TGTGCCAGCACCTCTGGTCGGGAGTTTGGCGGAGATACGCAGTATTTT
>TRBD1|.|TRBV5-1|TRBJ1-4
CASSPGTASGEKLFF
TGCGCCAGCAGCCCAGGGACAGCCTCTGGGGAAAAACTGTTTTTT
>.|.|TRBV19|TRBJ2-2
CASTQTPNTGELFF
TGTGCCAGTACCCAGACTCCGAACACCGGGGAGCTGTTTTTT
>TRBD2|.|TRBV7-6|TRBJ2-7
CASSLGGLAGSEQYF
TGTGCCAGCAGCTTAGGGGGACTAGCGGGAAGCGAGCAGTACTTC
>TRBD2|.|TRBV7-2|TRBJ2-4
CASSLAGQGGALAKNIQYF
TGTGCCAGCAGCTTAGCGGGCCAGGGAGGGGCCTTGGCCAAAAACATTCAGTACTTC
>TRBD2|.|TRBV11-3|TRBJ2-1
CASSLGGSSGNEQFF
TGTGCCAGCAGCTTAGGCGGGAGCAGTGGGAATGAGCAGTTCTTC
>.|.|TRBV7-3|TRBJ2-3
CASSLGPGDTQYF
TGTGCCAGCAGCTTAGGGCCGGGGGATACGCAGTATTTT
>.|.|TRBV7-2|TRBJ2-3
CASSYQRADTQYF
TGTGCCAGCAGCTACCAGCGGGCAGATACGCAGTATTTT
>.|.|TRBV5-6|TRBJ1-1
CASSLEQGTEAFF
TGTGCCAGCAGCTTGGAGCAGGGCACTGAAGCTTTCTTT
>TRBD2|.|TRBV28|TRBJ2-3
CASSPGLAGGTDTQYF
TGTGCCAGCAGTCCGGGACTAGCGGGGGGCACAGATACGCAGTATTTT
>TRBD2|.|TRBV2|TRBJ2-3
CASSGRGSSPDTQYF
TGTGCCAGCAGTGGGCGCGGGAGTTCCCCAGATACGCAGTATTTT
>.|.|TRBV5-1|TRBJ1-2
CASSASGVNYGYTF
TGCGCCAGCAGCGCGTCGGGGGTGAACTATGGCTACACCTTC
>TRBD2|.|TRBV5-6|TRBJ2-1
CASSSGLAGVNEQFF
TGTGCCAGCAGCTCGGGACTAGCGGGAGTCAATGAGCAGTTCTTC
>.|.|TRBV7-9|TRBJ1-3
CSSSFSGNTIYF
TGTTCCAGCAGCTTTAGCGGAAACACCATATATTTT
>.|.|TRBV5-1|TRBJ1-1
CASSLLVSSNTEAFF
TGCGCCAGCAGCCTATTGGTCTCCTCAAACACTGAAGCTTTCTTT
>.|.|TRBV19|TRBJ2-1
CASSIAGNEQFF
TGTGCCAGTAGTATAGCCGGCAATGAGCAGTTCTTC
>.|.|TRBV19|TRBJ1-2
CASTQFQAPSPYGYTF
TGTGCCAGTACCCAATTTCAGGCCCCTTCTCCCTATGGCTACACCTTC
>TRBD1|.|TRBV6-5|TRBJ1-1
CASSSKQGAGGTEAFF
TGTGCCAGCAGTTCGAAACAGGGGGCAGGAGGAACTGAAGCTTTCTTT
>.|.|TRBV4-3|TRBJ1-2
CASSQVGRRGSGYTF
TGCGCCAGCAGCCAAGTTGGAAGACGGGGGAGTGGCTACACCTTC
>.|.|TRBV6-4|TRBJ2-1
CASSDPHEQFF
TGTGCCAGCAGTGACCCTCATGAGCAGTTCTTC
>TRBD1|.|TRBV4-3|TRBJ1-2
CASSQELSGGLGYTF
TGCGCCAGCAGCCAAGAACTCTCAGGGGGCCTTGGCTACACCTTC
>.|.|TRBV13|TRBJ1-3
CASRESPGNTIYF
TGTGCCAGTCGGGAGAGCCCGGGAAACACCATATATTTT
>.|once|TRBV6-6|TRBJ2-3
CASSPGEGTQYF
TGTGCCAGCAGCCCAGGGGAGGGTACGCAGTATTTT
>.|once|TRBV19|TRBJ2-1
CASSIYPGTTYNEQFF
TGTGCCAGTAGTATCTACCCGGGGACAACCTACAATGAGCAGTTCTTC